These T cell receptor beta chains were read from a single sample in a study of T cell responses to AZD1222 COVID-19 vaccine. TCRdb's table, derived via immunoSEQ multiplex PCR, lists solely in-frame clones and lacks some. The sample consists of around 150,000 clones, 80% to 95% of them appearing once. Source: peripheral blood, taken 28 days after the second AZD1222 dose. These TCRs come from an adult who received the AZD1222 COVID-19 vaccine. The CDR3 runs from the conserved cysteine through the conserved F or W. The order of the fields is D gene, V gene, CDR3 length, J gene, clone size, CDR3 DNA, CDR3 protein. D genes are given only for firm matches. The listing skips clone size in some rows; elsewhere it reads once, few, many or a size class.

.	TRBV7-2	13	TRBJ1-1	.	TGTGCCAGCAGCTTAAAGGGGCCTGCTGAAGCTTTCTTT	CASSLKGPAEAFF
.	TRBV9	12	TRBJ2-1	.	TGTGCCAGCAGTTTGAACGGCAATGAGCAGTTCTTC	CASSLNGNEQFF
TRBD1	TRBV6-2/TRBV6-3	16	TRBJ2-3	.	TGTGCCAGCAGTTCTTTCGACAGGGGGCCTCCAGATACGCAGTATTTT	CASSSFDRGPPDTQYF
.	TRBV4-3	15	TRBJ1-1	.	TGCGCCAGCAGCCCCTCAAGGGCGGGAAGAGGCGGCGCTTTCTTT	CASSPSRAGRGGAFF
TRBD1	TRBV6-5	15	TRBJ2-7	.	TGTGCCAGCAGAGACAACCGGGACAGGGGTCCTCTCCGGTACTTC	CASRDNRDRGPLRYF
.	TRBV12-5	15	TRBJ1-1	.	TGTGCTAGTGGTTTGGTACTTAGGGGAGACACTGAAGCTTTCTTT	CASGLVLRGDTEAFF
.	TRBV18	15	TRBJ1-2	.	TGTGCCAGCTCACCAGCCGCAGGACTAGAGTACGGCTACACCTTC	CASSPAAGLEYGYTF
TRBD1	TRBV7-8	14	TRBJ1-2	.	TGTGCCAGCAGCCCAAGGGACAGCCTCTATGGCTACACCTTC	CASSPRDSLYGYTF
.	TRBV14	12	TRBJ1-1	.	TGTGCCAGCAGCCGAGAGGCTATTGAAGCTTTCTTT	CASSREAIEAFF
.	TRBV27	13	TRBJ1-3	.	TGTGCCAGCAGTCCCTTCTCTGGAAACACCATATATTTT	CASSPFSGNTIYF
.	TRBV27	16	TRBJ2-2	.	TGTGCCAGCAGTTTCCGTTTGGGTCCAAACACCGGGGAGCTGTTTTTT	CASSFRLGPNTGELFF
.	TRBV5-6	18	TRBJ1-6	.	TGTGCCAGCAGCTTGGAACCCGGTAATTATTGGGGGAATTCACCCCTCCACTTT	CASSLEPGNYWGNSPLHF
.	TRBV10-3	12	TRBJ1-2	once	TGTGCCATCAGTGACCTCATCGATGGCTACACCTTC	CAISDLIDGYTF
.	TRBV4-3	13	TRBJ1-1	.	TGCGCCAGCGCTAAAGTTAAGGGAACTGAAGCTTTCTTT	CASAKVKGTEAFF
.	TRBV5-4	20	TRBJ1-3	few	TGTGCCAGCAGCTTGGTGATCGGCAGAGGAAATATAGTCTCTGGAAACACCATATATTTT	CASSLVIGRGNIVSGNTIYF
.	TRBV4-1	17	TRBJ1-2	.	TGCGCCAGCAGCCACGCCATGCCCCGTAAGACGAATCATGGCTACACCTTC	CASSHAMPRKTNHGYTF
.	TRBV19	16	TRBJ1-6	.	TGTGCCAGTAGTATCAGGGGTCGTGGGGGTAATTCACCCCTCCACTTT	CASSIRGRGGNSPLHF
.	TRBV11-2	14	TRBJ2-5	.	TGTGCCAGCAGCTTATCAACGGTGGTGGAGACCCAGTACTTC	CASSLSTVVETQYF
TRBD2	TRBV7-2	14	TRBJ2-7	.	TGTGCCAGCAGCCCCAGCGGGAACCCCTACGAGCAGTACTTC	CASSPSGNPYEQYF
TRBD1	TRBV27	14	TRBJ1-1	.	TGTGCCAGCAGTTGGGACAGTCTACTAACTGAAGCTTTCTTT	CASSWDSLLTEAFF
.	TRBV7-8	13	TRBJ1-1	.	TGTGCCAGCAGCTTATCCCTGAACACTGAAGCTTTCTTT	CASSLSLNTEAFF
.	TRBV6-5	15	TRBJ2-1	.	TGTGCCAGCAGTTACGGCAGGGGATCTTACAATGAGCAGTTCTTC	CASSYGRGSYNEQFF
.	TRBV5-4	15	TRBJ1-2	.	TGTGCCAGCAGCCCTGACGGACAGCGTCTCCCTGGCTACACCTTC	CASSPDGQRLPGYTF
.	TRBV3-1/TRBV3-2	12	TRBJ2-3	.	TGTGCCAGCAGCCAAGGGGACGATACGCAGTATTTT	CASSQGDDTQYF
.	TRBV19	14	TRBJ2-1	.	TGTGCCAGTAACGCTAAGATCTCCTACAATGAGCAGTTCTTC	CASNAKISYNEQFF
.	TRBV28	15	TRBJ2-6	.	TGTGCCAGCAGTTTAGGGATAGCTGGGGCCAACGTCCTGACTTTC	CASSLGIAGANVLTF
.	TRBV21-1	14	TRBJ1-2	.	TGTGCCAGCAGCAAAGTTGGGGTTTGCGATGGCTACACCTTC	CASSKVGVCDGYTF
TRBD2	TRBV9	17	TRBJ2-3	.	TGTGCCAGCAGCCTCGCCGGACTAGCGGGGGCCGGGGATACGCAGTATTTT	CASSLAGLAGAGDTQYF
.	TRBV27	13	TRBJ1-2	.	TGTGCCAGCAGTCCTCAGGCTAACTATGGCTACACCTTC	CASSPQANYGYTF
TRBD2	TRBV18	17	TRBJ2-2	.	TGTGCCAGCTCACCAAAGAGCGGGGGGGCCCACACCGGGGAGCTGTTTTTT	CASSPKSGGAHTGELFF
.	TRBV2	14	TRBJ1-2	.	TGTGCCAGCAGTCAAAGGACAGCTTCCTATGGCTACACCTTC	CASSQRTASYGYTF
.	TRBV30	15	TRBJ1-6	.	TGTGCCTGGGGTCGAACGGGGCAGGGGAATTCACCCCTCCACTTT	CAWGRTGQGNSPLHF
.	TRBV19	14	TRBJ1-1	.	TGTGCCAGTAGTATAGAGGGGAGGGGAGGGGAAGCTTTCTTT	CASSIEGRGGEAFF
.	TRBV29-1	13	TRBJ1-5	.	TGCAGCGTTCAGACAGGATCAAGTCAGCCCCAGCATTTT	CSVQTGSSQPQHF
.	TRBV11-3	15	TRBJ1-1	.	TGTGCCAGCAGCTTAGCCGGGGCGGTGAACACTGAAGCTTTCTTT	CASSLAGAVNTEAFF
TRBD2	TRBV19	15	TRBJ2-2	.	TGTGCCAGTAGCAACGGGGGGACGAACACCGGGGAGCTGTTTTTT	CASSNGGTNTGELFF
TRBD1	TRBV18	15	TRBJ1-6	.	TGTGCCAGCCGAGATACACGGGACAGAGTTTCACCCCTCCACTTT	CASRDTRDRVSPLHF
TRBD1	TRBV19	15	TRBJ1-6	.	TGTGCCAGTAGTATACAGGGGGCGCGAGGTTCACCCCTCCACTTT	CASSIQGARGSPLHF
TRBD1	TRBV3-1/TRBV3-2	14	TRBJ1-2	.	TGTGCCAGCAGCCATTTAGGGGGCGGTCGAGGCTACACCTTC	CASSHLGGGRGYTF
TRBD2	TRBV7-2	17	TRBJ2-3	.	TGTGCCAGCAGCTCGACCGGGACTAGCGGGGGCCCCCGTACGCAGTATTTT	CASSSTGTSGGPRTQYF
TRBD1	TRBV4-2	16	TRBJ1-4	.	TGTGCCAGCAGCCGAGGACAGGGGTTAACTAATGAAAAACTGTTTTTT	CASSRGQGLTNEKLFF
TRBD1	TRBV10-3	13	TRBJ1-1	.	TGTGCCATCAGTGAAGGGGGCCGCCAGGGAGCTTTCTTT	CAISEGGRQGAFF
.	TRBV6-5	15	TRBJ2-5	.	TGTGCCAGCAGTTACCGTTCTACCCTACAAGAGACCCAGTACTTC	CASSYRSTLQETQYF
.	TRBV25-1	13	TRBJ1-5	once	TGTGCCAGCAGTGAACGCAGGGAATCACCCCAGCATTTT	CASSERRESPQHF
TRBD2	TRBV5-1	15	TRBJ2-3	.	TGCGCCAGCAGCTGGCGGGGGGCTAAAAGCGATACGCAGTATTTT	CASSWRGAKSDTQYF
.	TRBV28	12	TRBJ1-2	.	TGTGCCAGCAGCCCCATAACCTATGGCTACACCTTC	CASSPITYGYTF
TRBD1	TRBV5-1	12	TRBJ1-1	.	TGCGCCAGCAGCCAAACAGGGGTGATAGCTTTCTTT	CASSQTGVIAFF